Listed here are 20 T cell receptor beta chains from one sample, sequenced in a study of neurological immune-mediated disorders. TCRdb independently ran MiXCR on the 5' RACE reads; one entry per CDR3 protein. The sample shows just over 50,000 distinct CDR3 sequences, approximately 3.5% of them seen only once. The sample consisted of PBMCs. The receptors were sampled from a man aged 40-50 years with multiple sclerosis.

This clonotype was observed many times. The rearrangement joins TRBV4-1 to TRBJ2-5; no clear D gene. Per germline, CDR1 MGHRA and CDR2 YSYEKL. The CDR3 contains 15 residues. Deletions cut 7 bases from V and 0 bases from J, with 15 bases between. In nucleotides, the CDR3 is TGCGCCAGCAAAAGTAATCTGCTAGACCAAGAGACCCAGTACTTC. Amino acid sequence: CASKSNLLDQETQYF.

This clonotype has a count of ten or more. The chain carries TRBV4-1 and TRBJ2-7; 8 nucleotides agree with TRBD1. The CDR3 sequence is 16 residues long. Germline assignment: CDR1 MGHRA and CDR2 YSYEKL. With V trimmed by 1 base and J by 2 bases, 7 bases remained unmatched. The CDR3, as DNA: TGCGCCAGCAGCCAAGTAATCGGGACAGGAACCTACGAGCAGTACTTC. Its protein is CASSQVIGTGTYEQYF.

This clonotype was picked up many times. The chain has TRBV3-1 and TRBJ2-7; D remains ambiguous. The CDR3 runs 12 residues. The germline gives CDR1 LGHDT, CDR2 YNNKEL (reference sequence). V lost 0 bases, J lost 7 bases, and 7 bases lay in between. The CDR3 loop reads CASSQDPREQYF. CDR3 nucleotide sequence: TGTGCCAGCAGCCAAGATCCACGTGAGCAGTACTTC.

This clonotype occurred many times. The chain uses TRBV5-1 and TRBJ2-3; a weak D match, TRBD2 (5 bases). Germline lookup yields CDR1 SGHRS and CDR2 YFSETQ. V lost 0 bases, J lost 0 bases, and 5 bases lay in between. This CDR3 spans 14 amino acids. Written as DNA, the CDR3 is TGCGCCAGCAGCTTGGGCGGGAGCACAGATACGCAGTATTTT. As protein: CASSLGGSTDTQYF. The full variable domain, in which reference TRBV5-1 and TRBJ2-3 provide the parts outside the CDR3, is KAGVTQTPRYLIKTRGQQVTLSCSPISGHRSVSWYQQTPGQGLQFLFEYFSETQRNKGNFPGRFSGRQFSNSRSEMNVSTLELGDSALYLCASSLGGSTDTQYFGPGTRLTVL.

There are many counts of this clonotype. The CDR3 DNA reads as TGCGCCAGCAGCCAAGTTCCTAGGGGCAGGCTGAACACTGAAGCTTTCTTT. Translating gives CASSQVPRGRLNTEAFF. V is TRBV4-1 and J is TRBJ1-1; TRBD1 is a possible D gene (5 bases). Germline CDR1 is MGHRA and CDR2 is YSYEKL. V lost 1 base and J 0 bases, leaving 15 bases between the germline ends. The CDR3 runs 17 residues.

This clonotype was counted at least ten times. The chain links TRBV5-1 to TRBJ2-3; D is perhaps TRBD2 (6 bases). Germline V gene lookup returns CDR1 SGHRS and CDR2 YFSETQ. This CDR3 comprises 13 residues. The ends were cut back, 2 bases at V and 6 bases at J, with 10 bases in the middle. CDR3 nucleotide sequence: TGCGCCAGCAGCTTCGGTCGGGGGGATACGCAGTATTTT. Translated: CASSFGRGDTQYF. Together with reference TRBV5-1 and TRBJ2-3, the CDR3 gives the full variable domain: KAGVTQTPRYLIKTRGQQVTLSCSPISGHRSVSWYQQTPGQGLQFLFEYFSETQRNKGNFPGRFSGRQFSNSRSEMNVSTLELGDSALYLCASSFGRGDTQYFGPGTRLTVL.

This clonotype was counted at least ten times. CDR3 amino acids: CASRLTGDYNSPLHF. The CDR3 bases are TGTGCCAGCAGGCTGACAGGGGACTATAATTCACCCCTCCACTTT. The gene calls are TRBV27 and TRBJ1-6, with 8 positions matching TRBD1. Germline V gene lookup returns CDR1 MNHEY and CDR2 SMNVEV (reference sequence). V lost 6 bases, J lost 3 bases, and 4 bases stayed unmatched. The CDR3 runs to 15 residues.

Relative to its sample, this clonotype is medium-sized. The chain joins TRBV3-1 to TRBJ2-4; D is unresolved. Germline V gene data show CDR1 as LGHDT and CDR2 as YNNKEL (reference sequence). The CDR3 sequence is 15 residues long. V was clipped by 4 bases and J by 0 bases, with 10 bases between them. The CDR3 DNA reads TGTGCCAGCAGCCTCGGGCTAATAGCCAAAAACATTCAGTACTTC. Its translation: CASSLGLIAKNIQYF.

This clonotype was found many times. This chain uses TRBV5-1 with TRBJ2-5; D possibly corresponds to TRBD1 (5 bases). CDR3 size: 12 residues. Trimming stripped 5 bases from V and 3 bases from J, with 8 bases between. Germline V lookup: CDR1 SGHRS, CDR2 YFSETQ. The CDR3 sequence: CASRIGEETQYF. CDR3 DNA sequence: TGCGCCAGCAGGATAGGGGAAGAGACCCAGTACTTC.

This clonotype was seen repeatedly, ten times or more. The CDR3 spells CASSGTARRETQYF. The CDR3 DNA sequence: TGTGCCAGCAGCGGAACGGCCCGGCGAGAGACCCAGTACTTC. This chain connects TRBV7-2 to TRBJ2-5, with unresolved D. The CDR3 sequence is 14 residues long. Germline values: CDR1 SGHTA, CDR2 FQGNSA. Deletions cut 5 bases from V and 4 bases from J, with 14 bases between.

This clonotype was observed a handful of times. At one end, the junction sequence differs from germline, possibly due to a read error. This sequence joins TRBV3-1 and TRBJ1-6; D is ambiguous. There are 14 residues in the CDR3. Germline V gene lookup returns CDR1 LGHDT and CDR2 YNNKEL (reference sequence). This chain's CDR3 is CASSPEDSRSPLNF. Here the CDR3 DNA reads TGTGCCAGCAGCCCCGAGGATTCACGGTCACCCCTCAACTTT.

This clonotype was counted at least ten times. The V call is TRBV28, the J call TRBJ1-2, with TRBD1 as a possible D gene (6 bases). Trimming removed 5 bases from V and 5 bases from J, with 12 bases in between. The CDR3 spans 13 residues. Germline CDR1 is MDHEN and CDR2 is SYDVKM. Here the CDR3 reads CASSEDSYYGYTF. The CDR3 nucleotides are TGTGCCAGCAGTGAGGACAGCTATTATGGCTACACCTTC.

This clonotype was detected a few times. The J gene is TRBJ2-5, the V gene TRBV20-1; TRBD2 matches at 9 bases. This CDR3 comprises 13 residues. V was clipped by 6 bases and J by 5 bases; unmatched bases: 7. CDR1 and CDR2 (germline): DFQATT, SNEGSKA (reference sequence). CDR3 loop: CSAPAGGRETQYF. In DNA form, the CDR3 reads TGCAGTGCGCCAGCGGGGGGCCGGGAGACCCAGTACTTC.

This clonotype was detected many times. This chain joins TRBV2 and TRBJ2-5; D uncertain. CDR3 length: 16 amino acids. CDR1 SNHLY and CDR2 FYNNEI come from the germline V gene. V was pared by 0 bases and J by 1 base, with 12 bases between. The CDR3 region is CASSEALAEIQETQYF. The CDR3 nucleotides are TGTGCCAGCAGTGAAGCGCTTGCAGAAATCCAAGAGACCCAGTACTTC.

This clonotype was counted at least ten times. The rearrangement uses TRBV5-1 and TRBJ2-5; D is uncertain. The length of the CDR3 is 14 residues. V shed 2 bases and J shed 0 bases, with 8 bases lying between them. Looked up from germline, CDR1 is SGHRS and CDR2 is YFSETQ. CDR3 bases: TGCGCCAGCAGCTTTAATGCAGACCAAGAGACCCAGTACTTC. Amino acids: CASSFNADQETQYF.

A remark on this clonotype: A read error is possible here, since a much larger clone lies one base away. V usage is TRBV3-1 and J usage is TRBJ2-2, with TRBD1 as a possible D gene (5 bases). Germline loops: CDR1 LGHDT, CDR2 YNNKEL (reference sequence). This CDR3 spans 14 amino acids. The CDR3 here is CTSSFRGRTGELFF. The CDR3 nucleotides are TGTACCAGCAGCTTTAGGGGTCGGACCGGGGAGCTGTTTTTT.

This clonotype was seen many times. The chain couples TRBV24-1 to TRBJ2-1, with D perhaps TRBD2 (5 bases). V shed 4 bases and J shed 4 bases, with 16 bases lying between them. The V gene's germline CDR1 is KGHDR and CDR2 SFDVKD. This CDR3 comprises 16 residues. CDR3 nucleotide sequence: TGTGCCACCAGTGACACGACTAAGTTTCAATACAATGAGCAGTTCTTC. Translated, it gives CATSDTTKFQYNEQFF.

This clonotype was found many times. The chain is built from TRBV2 and TRBJ2-7, with TRBD1 matching 9 bases. The CDR3 runs 11 residues. CDR1 SNHLY and CDR2 FYNNEI come from the germline V gene. Losses at the gene ends were 11 bases for V and 6 bases for J; bases not matched to a gene: 5. The CDR3 nucleotides read TGTGCCGGGGGGACAGGGATCGAGCAGTACTTC. It specifies CAGGTGIEQYF.

This clonotype was counted many times. The CDR3 sequence is CASSLTGQGYEQYF. CDR3 DNA sequence: TGTGCCAGCAGTTTAACGGGACAGGGCTACGAGCAGTACTTC. The V and J genes are TRBV7-9 and TRBJ2-7; the match to TRBD1 covers 9 bases. Germline V CDR1 and CDR2: SEHNR, FQNEAQ (reference sequence). V shed 6 bases and J 3 bases; nucleotides not matched to a gene: 6. This CDR3 is 14 amino acids long.

In its sample, this clonotype was seen many times. V is TRBV24-1 and J is TRBJ1-5; D gene uncertain. V lost 8 bases and J 5 bases, leaving 12 bases between the germline ends. The germline CDR1 and CDR2 sequences are KGHDR and SFDVKD. The CDR3 has 13 amino acids. Written as DNA, the CDR3 is TGTGCCACCATGTCGGGTCCCTATCAGCCCCAGCATTTT. Encoded protein: CATMSGPYQPQHF.